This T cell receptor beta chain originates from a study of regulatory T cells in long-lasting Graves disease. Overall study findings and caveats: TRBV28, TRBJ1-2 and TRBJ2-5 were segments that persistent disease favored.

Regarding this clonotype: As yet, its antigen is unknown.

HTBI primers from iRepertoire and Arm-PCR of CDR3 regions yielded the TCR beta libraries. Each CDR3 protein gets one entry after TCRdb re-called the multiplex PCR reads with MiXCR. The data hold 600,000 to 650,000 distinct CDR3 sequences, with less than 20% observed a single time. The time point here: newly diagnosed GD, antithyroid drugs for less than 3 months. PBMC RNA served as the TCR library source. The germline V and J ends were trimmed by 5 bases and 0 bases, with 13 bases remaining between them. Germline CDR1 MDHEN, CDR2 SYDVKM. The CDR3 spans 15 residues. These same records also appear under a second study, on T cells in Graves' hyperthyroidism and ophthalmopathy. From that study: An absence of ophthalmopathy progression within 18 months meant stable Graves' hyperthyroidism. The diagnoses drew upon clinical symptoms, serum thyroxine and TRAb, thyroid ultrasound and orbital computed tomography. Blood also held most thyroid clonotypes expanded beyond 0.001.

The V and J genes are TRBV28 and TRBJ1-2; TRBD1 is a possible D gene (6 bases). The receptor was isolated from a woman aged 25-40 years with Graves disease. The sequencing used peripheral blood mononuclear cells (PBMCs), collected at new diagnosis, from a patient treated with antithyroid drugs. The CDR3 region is CASSKSGQPNYGYTF. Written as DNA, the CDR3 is TGTGCCAGCAGTAAATCCGGACAGCCTAACTATGGCTACACCTTC.